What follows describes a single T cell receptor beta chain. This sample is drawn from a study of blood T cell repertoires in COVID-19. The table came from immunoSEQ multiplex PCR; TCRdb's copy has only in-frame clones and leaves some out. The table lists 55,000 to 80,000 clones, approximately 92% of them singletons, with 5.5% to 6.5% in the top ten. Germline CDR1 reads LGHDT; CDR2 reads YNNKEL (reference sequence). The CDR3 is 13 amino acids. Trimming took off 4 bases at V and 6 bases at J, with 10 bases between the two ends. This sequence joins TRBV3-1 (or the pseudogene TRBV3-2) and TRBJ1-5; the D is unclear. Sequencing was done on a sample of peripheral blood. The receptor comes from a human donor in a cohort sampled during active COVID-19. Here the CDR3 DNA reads TGTGCCAGCAGCCTAAGAGGGAGTCAGCCCCAGCATTTT. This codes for CASSLRGSQPQHF.